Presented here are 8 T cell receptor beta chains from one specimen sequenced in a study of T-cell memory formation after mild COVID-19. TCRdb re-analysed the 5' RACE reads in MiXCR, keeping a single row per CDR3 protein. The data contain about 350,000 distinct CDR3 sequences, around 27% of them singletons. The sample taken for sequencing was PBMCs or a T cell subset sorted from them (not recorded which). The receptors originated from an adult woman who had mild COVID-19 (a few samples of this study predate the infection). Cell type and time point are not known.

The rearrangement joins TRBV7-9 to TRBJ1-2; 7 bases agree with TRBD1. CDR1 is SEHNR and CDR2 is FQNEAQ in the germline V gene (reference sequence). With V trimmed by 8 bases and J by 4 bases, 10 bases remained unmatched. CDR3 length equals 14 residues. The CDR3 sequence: CASGQQGWGYGYTF. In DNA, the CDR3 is TGTGCCAGCGGGCAACAGGGGTGGGGCTATGGCTACACCTTC. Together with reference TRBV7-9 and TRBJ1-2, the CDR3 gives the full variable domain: DTGVSQNPRHKITKRGQNVTFRCDPISEHNRLYWYRQTLGQGPEFLTYFQNEAQLEKSRLLSDRFSAERPKGSFSTLEIQRTEQGDSAMYLCASGQQGWGYGYTFGSGTRLTVV.

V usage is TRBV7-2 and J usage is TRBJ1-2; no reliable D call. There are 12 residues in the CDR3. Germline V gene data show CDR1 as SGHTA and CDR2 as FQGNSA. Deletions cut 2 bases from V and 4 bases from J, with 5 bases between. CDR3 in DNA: TGTGCCAGCAGCTTAAACCTCTATGGCTACACCTTC. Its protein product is CASSLNLYGYTF.

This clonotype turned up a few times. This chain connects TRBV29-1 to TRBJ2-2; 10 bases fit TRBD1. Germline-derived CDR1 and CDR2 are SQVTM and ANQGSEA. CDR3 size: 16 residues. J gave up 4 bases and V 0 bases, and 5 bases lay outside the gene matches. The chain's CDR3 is CSVEDWRTGGTGELFF. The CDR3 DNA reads TGCAGCGTTGAAGATTGGCGGACAGGGGGCACCGGGGAGCTGTTTTTT.

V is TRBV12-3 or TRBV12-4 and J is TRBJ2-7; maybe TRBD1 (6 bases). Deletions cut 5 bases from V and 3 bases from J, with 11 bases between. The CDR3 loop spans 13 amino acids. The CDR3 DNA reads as TGTGCCAGCAGTCATGGACAGCTCTACGAGCAGTACTTC. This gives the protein CASSHGQLYEQYF.

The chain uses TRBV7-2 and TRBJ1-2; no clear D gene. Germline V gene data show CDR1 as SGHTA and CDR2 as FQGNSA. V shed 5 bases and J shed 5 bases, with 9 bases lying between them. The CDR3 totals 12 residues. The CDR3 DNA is TGTGCCAGCAGCATAGTAAGATATGGCTACACCTTC. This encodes CASSIVRYGYTF.

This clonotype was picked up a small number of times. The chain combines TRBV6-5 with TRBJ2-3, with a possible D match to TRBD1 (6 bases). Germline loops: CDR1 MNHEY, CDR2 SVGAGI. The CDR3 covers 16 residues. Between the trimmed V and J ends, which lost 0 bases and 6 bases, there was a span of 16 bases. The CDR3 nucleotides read TGTGCCAGCAGTTACTCCCAGTCCACAGGGACGGATACGCAGTATTTT. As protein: CASSYSQSTGTDTQYF.

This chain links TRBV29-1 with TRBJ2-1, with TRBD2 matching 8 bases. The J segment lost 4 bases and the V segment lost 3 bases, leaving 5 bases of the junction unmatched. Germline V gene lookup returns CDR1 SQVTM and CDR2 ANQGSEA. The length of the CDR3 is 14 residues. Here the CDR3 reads CSVEASGSYNEQFF. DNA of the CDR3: TGCAGCGTTGAGGCCAGCGGGAGTTACAATGAGCAGTTCTTC.

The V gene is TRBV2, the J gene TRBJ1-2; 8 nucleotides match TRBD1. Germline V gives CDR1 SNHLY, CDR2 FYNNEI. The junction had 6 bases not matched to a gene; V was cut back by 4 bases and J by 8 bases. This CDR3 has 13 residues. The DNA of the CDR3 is TGTGCCAGCAGTGCGCAGGGGGCTGGCGGCTACACCTTC. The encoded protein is CASSAQGAGGYTF.